This T cell receptor (beta chain) was obtained from a study of CD8+ T cells in alopecia areata. Study background: Treated patients received oral tofacitinib, 5 to 10 mg twice daily. Study findings and constraints: TCRs were shared less clearly across patients than in mice, possibly for HLA-related reasons. Clonality exceeded that of normal scalp in lesional scalp, most notably in alopecia totalis/universalis.

Of note for this clone: The antigen is not known.

The CDR3 extends over 16 amino acids. V lost 3 bases and J lost 6; bases outside the gene matches: 4. Germline loops: CDR1 SGHRS, CDR2 YFSETQ. Following extraction, RNA underwent reverse transcription to cDNA, which served as the sequencing template. Sequencing used immunoSEQ multiplex PCR; TCRdb keeps in-frame clones, though not all of them. The sample includes about 160,000 clones, around 50% of them seen just once. Lesional scalp punch biopsies and peripheral blood were collected from alopecia areata patients. Specimen: CD4+ T cells sorted from blood. This TCR came from a human donor with alopecia areata. This chain uses TRBV5-1 with TRBJ2-2, with 14 bases fitting TRBD2. The CDR3 coding sequence is TGCGCCAGCAGCTCCGGACTAGCGGGAGGACCCGGGGAGCTGTTTTTT. Amino acids: CASSSGLAGGPGELFF.